The 2 T cell receptor beta chains in this list originate from one sample, sequenced in a study of shared clonotypes between healthy human individuals. The repertoire was sequenced with immunoSEQ multiplex PCR; TCRdb's copy has only in-frame clones and lacks some. The repertoire holds millions of clones, with roughly 95% as singletons. The source material was naive CD4+ T cells sorted from blood. This sample's subset: CD45RA+ positively selected. The receptors stem from a man aged 18 to 30 in good health.

The genes are TRBV5-4 and TRBJ1-6; D remains ambiguous. The CDR3 has 15 amino acids. Deletions cut 4 bases from V and 0 bases from J, with 8 bases between. Looked up from germline, CDR1 is SGHNT and CDR2 is YYREEE (reference sequence). The CDR3 reads CASSLYSSYNSPLHF. DNA of the CDR3: TGTGCCAGCAGCCTCTATAGCTCCTATAATTCACCCCTCCACTTT.

The chain carries TRBV6-5 and TRBJ1-2, with D maybe TRBD1 (5 bases). The germline gives CDR1 MNHEY, CDR2 SVGAGI. Trimming cost V 7 bases and J 2 bases, with 14 bases left between them. This CDR3 comprises 14 residues. CDR3 bases: TGTGCCAGCAAGTCAGGGTTTTCCAACTATGGCTACACCTTC. This sequence encodes CASKSGFSNYGYTF.